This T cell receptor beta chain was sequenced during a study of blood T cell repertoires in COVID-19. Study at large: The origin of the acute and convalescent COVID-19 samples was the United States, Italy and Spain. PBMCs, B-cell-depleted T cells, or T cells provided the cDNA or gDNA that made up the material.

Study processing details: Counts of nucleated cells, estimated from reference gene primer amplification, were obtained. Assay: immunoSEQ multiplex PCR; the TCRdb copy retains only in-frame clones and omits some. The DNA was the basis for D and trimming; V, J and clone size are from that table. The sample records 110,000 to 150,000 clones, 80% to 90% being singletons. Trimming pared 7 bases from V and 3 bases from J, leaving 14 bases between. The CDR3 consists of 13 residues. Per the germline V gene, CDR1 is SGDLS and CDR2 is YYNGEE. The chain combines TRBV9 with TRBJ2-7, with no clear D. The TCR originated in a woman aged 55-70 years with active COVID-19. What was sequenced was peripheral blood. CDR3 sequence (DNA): TGTGCCAGCGGCCCTAGTTCGGACTACGAGCAGTACTTC. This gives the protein CASGPSSDYEQYF. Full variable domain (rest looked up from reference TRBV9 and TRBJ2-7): DSGVTQTPKHLITATGQRVTLRCSPRSGDLSVYWYQQSLDQGLQFLIQYYNGEERAKGNILERFSAQQFPDLHSELNLSSLELGDSALYFCASGPSSDYEQYFGPGTRLTVT.